The entry below gives a single T cell receptor (beta chain) sequence along with its context. Antigen unknown. CDR1 and CDR2 from the germline V gene are SGHRS and YFSETQ. V was shortened by 0 bases and J by 0 bases, with 6 bases between the two germline ends. The CDR3 extends over 14 amino acids. These data originate in a study of cytomegalovirus exposure and HLA in healthy donors. Across the study: As released early, the data held approximately 80 million unique TCRs from HLA-typed donors.

The primer mix had 60 Vbeta and 13 Jbeta primers. Profiled with immunoSEQ multiplex PCR; TCRdb holds only in-frame clones, not every one. The table records about 120,000 clones, around 76% of them present only once. Study-wide points: As was reported, the HLA-A and HLA-B alleles of most subjects were accurately predicted from TCR beta sequences.

The V and J genes are TRBV5-1 and TRBJ1-1, with D unclear. Source material: PBMCs. This sequence was found in a man aged 55 to 70 in good health and CMV-seropositive. The CDR3 here is CASSLVSLNTEAFF. The CDR3 coding sequence is TGCGCCAGCAGCTTGGTTTCTTTGAACACTGAAGCTTTCTTT.